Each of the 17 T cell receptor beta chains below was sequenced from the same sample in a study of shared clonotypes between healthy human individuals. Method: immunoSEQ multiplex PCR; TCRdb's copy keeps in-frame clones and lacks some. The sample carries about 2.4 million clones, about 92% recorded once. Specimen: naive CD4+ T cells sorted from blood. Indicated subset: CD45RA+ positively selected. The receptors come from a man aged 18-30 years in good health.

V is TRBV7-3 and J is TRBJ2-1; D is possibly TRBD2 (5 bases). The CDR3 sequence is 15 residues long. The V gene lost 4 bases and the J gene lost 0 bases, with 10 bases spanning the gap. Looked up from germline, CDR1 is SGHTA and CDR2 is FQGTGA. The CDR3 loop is CASSSGLSSYNEQFF. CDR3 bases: TGTGCCAGCAGCTCCGGACTGAGCTCCTACAATGAGCAGTTCTTC.

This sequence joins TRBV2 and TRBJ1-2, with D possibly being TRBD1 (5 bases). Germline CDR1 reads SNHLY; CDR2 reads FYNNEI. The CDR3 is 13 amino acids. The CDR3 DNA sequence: TGTGCGACCAGCAAGCTCCTAGCAGGGGGCTACACCTTC. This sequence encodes CATSKLLAGGYTF.

CDR3 DNA: TGTGCCAGCAGACGAAGTGGAGACGGACCCTACGAGCAGTACTTC. Translated, it gives CASRRSGDGPYEQYF. The chain employs TRBV6-1 and TRBJ2-7; D is uncertain. Between the trimmed V and J ends, which lost 6 bases and 2 bases, there was a span of 17 bases. Germline V gene lookup returns CDR1 MNHNS and CDR2 SASEGT. This CDR3 has 15 residues.

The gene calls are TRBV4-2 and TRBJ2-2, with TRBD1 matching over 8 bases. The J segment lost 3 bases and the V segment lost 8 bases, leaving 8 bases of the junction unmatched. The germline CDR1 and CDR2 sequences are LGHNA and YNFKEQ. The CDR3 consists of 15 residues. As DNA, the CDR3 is TGTGCCAGCTCAAGCCCAGGGGGCTACACCGGGGAGCTGTTTTTT. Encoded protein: CASSSPGGYTGELFF.

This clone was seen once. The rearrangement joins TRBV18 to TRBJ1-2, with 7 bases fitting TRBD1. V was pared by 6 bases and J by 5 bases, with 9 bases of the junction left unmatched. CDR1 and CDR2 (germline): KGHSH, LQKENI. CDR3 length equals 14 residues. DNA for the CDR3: TGTGCCAGCTCCATCACAGGGGCCGATTATGGCTACACCTTC. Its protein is CASSITGADYGYTF.

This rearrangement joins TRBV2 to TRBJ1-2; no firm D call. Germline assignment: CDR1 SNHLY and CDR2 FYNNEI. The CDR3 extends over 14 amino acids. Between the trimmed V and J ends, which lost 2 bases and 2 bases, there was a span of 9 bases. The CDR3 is CASSELKGNYGYTF. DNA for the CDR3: TGTGCCAGCAGTGAATTGAAAGGAAACTATGGCTACACCTTC.

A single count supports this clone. CDR3 sequence: CASSLEGAVSYNEQFF. CDR3 in DNA: TGTGCCAGCAGCTTGGAGGGGGCCGTTTCCTACAATGAGCAGTTCTTC. The rearrangement joins TRBV5-5 to TRBJ2-1, with TRBD1 matching 7 bases. The CDR3 has 16 amino acids. Germline trimming cut 0 bases from V and 1 base from J; bases unmatched to any gene: 4. Germline-derived CDR1 and CDR2 are SGHKS and YYEKEE (reference sequence).

This chain's CDR3 is CASSIGPGQGGETQYF. The CDR3 bases are TGTGCCAGTAGTATAGGGCCCGGACAGGGAGGAGAGACCCAGTACTTC. This chain uses TRBV19 with TRBJ2-5, with 8 bases aligning to TRBD1. Germline CDR1 and CDR2: LNHDA and SQIVND (reference sequence). V shed 1 base and J 4 bases; nucleotides not matched to a gene: 8. The CDR3 totals 16 residues.

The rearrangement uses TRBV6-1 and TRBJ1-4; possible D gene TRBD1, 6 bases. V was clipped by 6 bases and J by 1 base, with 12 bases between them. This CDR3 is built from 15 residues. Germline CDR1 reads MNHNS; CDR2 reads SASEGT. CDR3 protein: CASRKEQGTNEKLFF. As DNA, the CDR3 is TGTGCCAGCAGAAAAGAACAGGGAACTAATGAAAAACTGTTTTTT.

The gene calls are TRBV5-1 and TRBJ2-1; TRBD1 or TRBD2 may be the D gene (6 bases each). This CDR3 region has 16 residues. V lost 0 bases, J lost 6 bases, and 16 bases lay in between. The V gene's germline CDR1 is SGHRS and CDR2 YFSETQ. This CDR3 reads CASSLGGAPRGNEQFF. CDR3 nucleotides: TGCGCCAGCAGCTTGGGGGGGGCCCCCCGGGGCAATGAGCAGTTCTTC.

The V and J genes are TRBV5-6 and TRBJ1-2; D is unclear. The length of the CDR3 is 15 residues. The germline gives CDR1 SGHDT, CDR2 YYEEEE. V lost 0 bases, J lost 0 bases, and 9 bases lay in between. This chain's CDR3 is CASSLGRHSNYGYTF. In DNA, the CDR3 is TGTGCCAGCAGCTTGGGGCGCCACTCTAACTATGGCTACACCTTC.

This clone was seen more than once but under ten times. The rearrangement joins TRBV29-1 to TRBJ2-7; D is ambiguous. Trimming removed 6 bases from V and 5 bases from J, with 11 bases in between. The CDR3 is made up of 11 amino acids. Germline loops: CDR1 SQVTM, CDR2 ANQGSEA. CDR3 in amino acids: CSVKGSNEQYF. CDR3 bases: TGCAGCGTAAAAGGGTCCAACGAGCAGTACTTC.

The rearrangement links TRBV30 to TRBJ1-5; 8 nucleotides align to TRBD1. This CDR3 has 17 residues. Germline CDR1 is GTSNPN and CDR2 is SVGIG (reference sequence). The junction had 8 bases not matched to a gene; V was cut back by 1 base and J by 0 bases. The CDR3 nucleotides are TGTGCCTGGAGTGACCGGACAGGGCTTTATAGCAATCAGCCCCAGCATTTT. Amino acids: CAWSDRTGLYSNQPQHF.

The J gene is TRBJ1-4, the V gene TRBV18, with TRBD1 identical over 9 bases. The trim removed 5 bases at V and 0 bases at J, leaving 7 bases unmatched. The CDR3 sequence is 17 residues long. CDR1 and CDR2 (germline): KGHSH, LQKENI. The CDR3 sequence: CASSAGQGTATNEKLFF. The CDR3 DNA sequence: TGTGCCAGCTCAGCCGGACAGGGGACAGCAACTAATGAAAAACTGTTTTTT.

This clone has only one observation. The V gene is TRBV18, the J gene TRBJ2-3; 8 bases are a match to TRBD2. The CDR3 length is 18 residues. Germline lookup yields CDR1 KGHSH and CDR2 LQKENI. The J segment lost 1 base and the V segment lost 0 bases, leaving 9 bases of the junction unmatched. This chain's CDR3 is CASSPPRGGQGRTDTQYF. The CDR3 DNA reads TGTGCCAGCTCACCACCGCGCGGGGGGCAAGGGCGCACAGATACGCAGTATTTT.

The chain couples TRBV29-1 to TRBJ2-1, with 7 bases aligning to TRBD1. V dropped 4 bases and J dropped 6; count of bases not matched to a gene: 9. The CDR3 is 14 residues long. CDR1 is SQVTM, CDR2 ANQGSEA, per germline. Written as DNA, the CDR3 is TGCAGCGTTGGTGGAAGGGGGCCTCTCAATGAGCAGTTCTTC. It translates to CSVGGRGPLNEQFF.

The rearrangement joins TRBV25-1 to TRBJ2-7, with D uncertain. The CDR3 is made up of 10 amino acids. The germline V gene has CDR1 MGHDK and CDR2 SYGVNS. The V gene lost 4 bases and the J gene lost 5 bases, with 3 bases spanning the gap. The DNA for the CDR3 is TGTGCCAGCAGTGCCCACGAGCAGTACTTC. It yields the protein CASSAHEQYF.